Listed below are T cell receptor beta chains from one sample, sequenced in a study of T-cell memory formation after mild COVID-19. TCRdb passed the 5' RACE reads through MiXCR, listing each CDR3 protein once. The sample holds about 82,000 distinct CDR3 sequences, roughly 13% seen once. Sequenced sample: PBMCs or a T cell subset sorted from them (not recorded which). Source of these receptors: a young man who had mild COVID-19 (a few samples of this study predate the infection). Cell type and time point are not known. Both conserved end residues are part of each CDR3. Some rows mark clone size as missing; the rest say once, few, many or name a class of expanded clone.

V	J	length	size	CDR3
TRBV20-1	TRBJ1-2	14	.	CSASDRATNYGYTF
TRBV4-1	TRBJ2-3	13	many	CASSQGLTVPQYF
TRBV6-6	TRBJ1-1	14	.	CASSDSGETLEAFF
TRBV6-1	TRBJ2-5	12	.	CASRGSRETQYF
TRBV5-1	TRBJ2-3	14	.	CASSLVVGGDTQYF
TRBV7-9	TRBJ2-3	15	.	CASSLSTTGTDTQYF
TRBV4-1	TRBJ1-5	14	.	CANSHEQGNQPQHF
TRBV7-8	TRBJ2-1	16	many	CASSPRERGVFNEQFF
TRBV12-3/TRBV12-4	TRBJ2-5	11	few	CASSTRETQYF
TRBV5-1	TRBJ2-1	14	many	CASSLAIGLVEQFF
TRBV19	TRBJ2-2	13	.	CASTGSLAGELFF
TRBV9	TRBJ2-7	16	once	CASSVGQGARSYEQYF
TRBV12-3/TRBV12-4	TRBJ2-3	15	.	CASQSGGAFGDTQYF
TRBV4-1	TRBJ1-1	14	.	CASSQVSQWSEAFF
TRBV27	TRBJ2-2	16	.	CASSLRGQANTGELFF
TRBV20-1	TRBJ1-5	15	few	CSAGDLGQGVQPQHF
TRBV29-1	TRBJ1-1	13	.	CSAERTGNTEAFF
TRBV5-5	TRBJ2-3	15	many	CASSHRDRFTDTQYF
TRBV6-6	TRBJ2-2	12	few	CASSYKAGELFF
TRBV6-5	TRBJ2-2	16	.	CASSYGTGGGTGELFF
TRBV7-9	TRBJ1-1	12	.	CSGRRGGTEAFF
TRBV2	TRBJ2-3	16	few	CASRTGVGWGTDTQYF
TRBV4-1	TRBJ1-5	16	.	CASTLRPGTVNQPQHF
TRBV10-3	TRBJ2-5	17	.	CAISERSALTRQETQYF
TRBV7-9	TRBJ1-1	18	few	CASSLVGQGRPMNTEAFF
TRBV4-1	TRBJ2-2	15	few	CASSAGTMNTGELFF
TRBV5-1	TRBJ2-7	13	few	CASSMGQFYEQYF
TRBV4-2	TRBJ2-7	12	.	CASSSSTLEQYF
TRBV12-3/TRBV12-4	TRBJ2-3	16	few	CASSFWGAGVEDTQYF
TRBV24-1	TRBJ1-1	13	.	CATSASRGPEAFF
TRBV7-9	TRBJ1-3	16	few	CASSHDRDRSRNTIYF
TRBV6-2/TRBV6-3	TRBJ2-1	16	few	CASSRTSGLSYNEQFF
TRBV7-8	TRBJ2-3	15	many	CASSLKAGFTDTQYF
TRBV4-3	TRBJ2-2	18	few	CASSQDHLAGANTGELFF
TRBV6-2/TRBV6-3	TRBJ2-7	14	.	CASSPRIAYYEQYF
TRBV10-3	TRBJ1-6	15	.	CAISETQGWDSPLHF
TRBV4-3	TRBJ1-2	16	few	CASSQELQGTNYGYTF
TRBV9	TRBJ2-5	18	.	CASSMTGGEFSDGETQYF
TRBV4-2	TRBJ2-3	15	few	CASSQDFSGTDTQYF
TRBV2	TRBJ2-1	15	.	CASRKMSGGDDEQFF